One T cell receptor beta chain is described in this entry. Antigen specificity is unknown. A much more abundant neighbour one base away suggests this may be a read error. TCRdb itself ran the reads through MiXCR, one entry per CDR3 protein. The data hold roughly 500,000 distinct CDR3 sequences, with 16% observed a single time. The data originate from a study of T cell repertoires in cytomegalovirus infection. Study at large: It can be stated that public TCR beta signatures indicated CMV infection as well as a matching HLA type.

Regarding the study as a whole: HLA-C-restricted, CMV-specific TCR beta clonotypes were dominant ex vivo. Adding up the frequency of public TCR beta families identified people who carried CMV plus the relevant HLA.

CDR1 and CDR2 (germline): MDHEN, SYDVKM. V lost 7 bases and J 2 bases, leaving 12 bases between the germline ends. The CDR3 extends over 13 amino acids. This receptor was identified in a human donor in good health (CMV status not recorded). Some clones in this sample may be carry-over from other donors' samples. The sample consisted of CD8+ T cells from PBMCs. The chain links TRBV28 to TRBJ2-7, with D tentatively TRBD1 (6 bases). The CDR3 spells CASKLDSTYEQYF. In nucleotides, the CDR3 is TGTGCCAGCAAACTGGACAGTACCTACGAGCAGTACTTC.